The 24 T cell receptor beta chains given below trace back to one sample, sequenced in a study of cytomegalovirus exposure and HLA in healthy donors. 13 Jbeta primers and 60 Vbeta primers were used for the PCR. This table comes from immunoSEQ multiplex PCR, and its TCRdb copy is limited to in-frame clones, with some not included. The sample comprises roughly 130,000 clones, more than 60% of which are singletons, and 6.5% rests with the top ten. Sequencing was carried out using PBMCs. Source of these receptors: a woman aged 60 to 75 in good health and CMV-seronegative.

V is TRBV7-2 and J is TRBJ2-7, with 8 bases matching TRBD2. After removal of 1 base from V and 5 bases from J, the junction contained 19 bases not matched to a gene. The CDR3 is 19 amino acids. Germline V gives CDR1 SGHTA, CDR2 FQGNSA. CDR3 DNA sequence: TGTGCCAGCAGCTTAGTTAGAGTCAAACAGCGGGAGTACGCCAACGAGCAGTACTTC. As protein: CASSLVRVKQREYANEQYF.

V is TRBV7-2 and J is TRBJ1-4, with unresolved D. Germline V gene sequence: CDR1 SGHTA, CDR2 FQGNSA. The CDR3 is made up of 16 amino acids. Deletions cut 1 base from V and 10 bases from J, with 19 bases between. The DNA for the CDR3 is TGTGCCAGCAGCTTAGGGGGAGGGAACGGCTATGCAAAACTGTTTTTT. Encoded protein: CASSLGGGNGYAKLFF.

The chain employs TRBV10-3 and TRBJ2-1, with 12 bases fitting TRBD1. V dropped 6 bases and J dropped 9; count of bases not matched to a gene: 3. The CDR3 has 13 amino acids. CDR1 ENHRY and CDR2 SYGVKD come from the germline V gene. In DNA, the CDR3 is TGTGCCATCAGCGGGACAGGGGGCAGTGAGCAGTTCTTC. Its translation: CAISGTGGSEQFF.

This clone was observed a handful of times. The chain has TRBV19 and TRBJ2-2; D not resolved. This CDR3 spans 14 amino acids. V shed 5 bases and J shed 4 bases, with 11 bases lying between them. From germline, CDR1 is LNHDA and CDR2 SQIVND (reference sequence). The CDR3 coding sequence is TGTGCCAGTAGTCCAGTGGCCACCACCGGGGAGCTGTTTTTT. This sequence encodes CASSPVATTGELFF.

The chain combines TRBV6-5 with TRBJ1-1; TRBD1 aligns across 10 bases. Germline V gene data show CDR1 as MNHEY and CDR2 as SVGAGI. The J segment lost 7 bases and the V segment lost 5 bases, leaving 7 bases of the junction unmatched. This CDR3 has 14 residues. The CDR3 sequence is CASSTSGTGVEAFF. Here the CDR3 DNA reads TGTGCCAGCAGTACTTCCGGGACAGGGGTTGAAGCTTTCTTT.

This clone showed up just a few times. The gene calls are TRBV5-1 and TRBJ1-5, with D tentatively TRBD1 (6 bases). The CDR3 extends over 14 amino acids. Germline CDR1 and CDR2: SGHRS and YFSETQ. Trimming stripped 4 bases from V and 0 bases from J, with 8 bases between. The CDR3 bases are TGCGCCAGCAGCGAGGGGGATAGCAATCAGCCCCAGCATTTT. Translated: CASSEGDSNQPQHF.

V is TRBV6-5 and J is TRBJ1-2; possible D gene TRBD1, 5 bases. The V end lost 6 bases, the J end lost 5 bases, and 16 bases lay between the germline ends. CDR1 and CDR2 from the germline V gene are MNHEY and SVGAGI. The CDR3 covers 14 residues. As DNA, the CDR3 is TGTGCCAGCAGCCCCTCAGGGAGGGGTTATGGCTACACCTTC. It encodes CASSPSGRGYGYTF.

This clone is a singleton in its sample. The genes are TRBV19 and TRBJ2-3; 7 nucleotides align to TRBD1. CDR3 length: 15 amino acids. V was pared by 8 bases and J by 2 bases, with 10 bases of the junction left unmatched. Germline V lookup: CDR1 LNHDA, CDR2 SQIVND (reference sequence). The CDR3 sequence is CASGWAGGPTDTQYF. The CDR3 DNA sequence: TGTGCCAGTGGATGGGCAGGGGGTCCCACAGATACGCAGTATTTT.

This clone was seen just once. The chain couples TRBV6-1 to TRBJ2-3; perhaps TRBD1 as D (6 bases). This CDR3 comprises 15 residues. The V and J ends lost 4 bases and 0 bases respectively, with 11 bases between them. The germline CDR1 and CDR2 sequences are MNHNS and SASEGT. DNA of the CDR3: TGTGCCAGCAGTGTCCTAACAGGGAGCACAGATACGCAGTATTTT. Residues: CASSVLTGSTDTQYF.

This clone is a singleton in its sample. The V call is TRBV13, the J call TRBJ2-7; 12 bases agree with TRBD2. V shed 4 bases, J shed 5 bases, and the junction held 18 bases outside the gene matches. Germline CDR1 and CDR2: PRHDT and FYEKMQ (reference sequence). The CDR3 length is 19 residues. The CDR3 loop is CASSSLAGGALPSLHEQYF. For the CDR3, the DNA is TGTGCCAGCAGCTCCCTAGCGGGGGGGGCCCTACCAAGCCTCCACGAGCAGTACTTC.

This clone showed up just a few times. The chain couples TRBV7-8 to TRBJ2-7; TRBD1 might be the D (6 bases). The V gene lost 11 bases and the J gene lost 5 bases, with 16 bases spanning the gap. The CDR3 consists of 12 residues. Germline CDR1 SGHVS, CDR2 FQNEAQ. The CDR3: CACRQGINEQYF. The CDR3, as DNA: TGTGCCTGTAGGCAGGGGATCAACGAGCAGTACTTC. Based on the CDR3 plus reference TRBV7-8 and TRBJ2-7, the full variable domain is GAGVSQSPRYKVAKRGQDVALRCDPISGHVSLFWYQQALGQGPEFLTYFQNEAQLDKSGLPSDRFFAERPEGSVSTLKIQRTQQEDSAVYLCACRQGINEQYFGPGTRLTVT.

The chain uses TRBV6-5 and TRBJ1-3; 7 positions agree with TRBD1. This CDR3 has 14 amino acids. From germline, CDR1 is MNHEY and CDR2 SVGAGI. With V trimmed by 6 bases and J by 4 bases, 6 bases remained unmatched. The CDR3 coding sequence is TGTGCCAGCAGAGACAGGGTGGACGGAAACACCATATATTTT. Protein sequence: CASRDRVDGNTIYF.

This clone came up a few times. The rearrangement joins TRBV5-1 to TRBJ1-4; D is uncertain. Trimming cost V 0 bases and J 3 bases, with 9 bases left between them. This CDR3 region has 15 residues. Per the germline V gene, CDR1 is SGHRS and CDR2 is YFSETQ. Written as DNA, the CDR3 is TGCGCCAGCAGCTTGGCCGGGAAATCTAATGAAAAACTGTTTTTT. Protein sequence: CASSLAGKSNEKLFF.

The V call is TRBV19, the J call TRBJ1-2; perhaps TRBD1 as D (5 bases). Looked up from germline, CDR1 is LNHDA and CDR2 is SQIVND (reference sequence). The CDR3 extends over 14 amino acids. V lost 5 bases and J lost 2, with 12 bases in between. CDR3 in DNA: TGTGCCAGTAGTCCGCGGACAAGCAACTATGGCTACACCTTC. This encodes CASSPRTSNYGYTF. Drawing the rest from reference TRBV19 and TRBJ1-2, the complete variable domain is DGGITQSPKYLFRKEGQNVTLSCEQNLNHDAMYWYRQDPGQGLRLIYYSQIVNDFQKGDIAEGYSVSREKKESFPLTVTSAQKNPTAFYLCASSPRTSNYGYTFGSGTRLTVV.

A note on this clone: The same CDR3 arises from other DNA sequences in this sample as well. This chain links TRBV6-5 with TRBJ2-2, with TRBD2 matching 13 bases. V shed 3 bases, J shed 6 bases, and the junction held 4 bases outside the gene matches. This CDR3 is built from 16 residues. Germline-derived CDR1 and CDR2 are MNHEY and SVGAGI. CDR3 sequence reads: CASSYLTSGRPGELFF. CDR3 in DNA: TGTGCCAGCAGTTATCTGACTAGCGGGAGGCCCGGGGAGCTGTTTTTT.

The chain uses TRBV5-1 and TRBJ2-7, with 8 nucleotides matching TRBD1. From germline, CDR1 is SGHRS and CDR2 YFSETQ. V shed 0 bases and J 0 bases; nucleotides not matched to a gene: 2. This CDR3 has 15 amino acids. The CDR3: CASSLGDRSSYEQYF. In DNA form, the CDR3 reads TGCGCCAGCAGCTTGGGGGACAGGAGCTCCTACGAGCAGTACTTC.

V usage is TRBV7-2 and J usage is TRBJ1-2; 11 bases are a match to TRBD1. The J segment lost 7 bases and the V segment lost 5 bases, leaving 9 bases of the junction unmatched. The germline V gene has CDR1 SGHTA and CDR2 FQGNSA. The CDR3 runs 15 residues. CDR3 sequence: CASSPTTDRGLGYTF. CDR3 in DNA: TGTGCCAGCAGCCCCACTACGGACAGGGGGCTTGGCTACACCTTC.

In this sample, this clone turned up once. This chain connects TRBV5-6 to TRBJ2-5, with D perhaps TRBD2 (6 bases). Germline V gene lookup returns CDR1 SGHDT and CDR2 YYEEEE. The CDR3 is 13 residues long. V shed 4 bases and J shed 1 base, with 8 bases lying between them. The CDR3 bases are TGTGCCAGCAGCCCCGGGGGCCAAGAGACCCAGTACTTC. It codes for CASSPGGQETQYF.

This clone was detected only a few times. For the CDR3, the DNA is TGTGCCAGCAGTTTATCGCAGGGTCCGGACTATGGCTACACCTTC. Its translation is CASSLSQGPDYGYTF. J is TRBJ1-2 and V is TRBV27; TRBD1 is a possible D gene (5 bases). Trimming shortened V by 0 bases and J by 3 bases, and 11 bases separated the two germline ends. This CDR3 spans 15 amino acids. Germline V CDR1 and CDR2: MNHEY, SMNVEV (reference sequence).

CDR3 sequence: CASSGAGFTDTQYF. The CDR3 bases are TGTGCCAGCAGTGGTGCAGGGTTCACAGATACGCAGTATTTT. The gene calls are TRBV2 and TRBJ2-3, with a weak D call TRBD1 (5 bases). The CDR3 has 14 amino acids. CDR1 is SNHLY and CDR2 is FYNNEI in the germline V gene. V dropped 4 bases and J dropped 2 bases, with 10 bases sitting between them.

A few counts support this clone. The chain combines TRBV5-1 with TRBJ2-5; D is uncertain. V lost 5 bases, J lost 3 bases, and 8 bases lay in between. This CDR3 has 12 amino acids. Germline CDR1 SGHRS, CDR2 YFSETQ. In DNA form, the CDR3 reads TGCGCCAGCAGTTTGCCCGAAGAGACCCAGTACTTC. It yields the protein CASSLPEETQYF.

This chain uses TRBV5-4 with TRBJ2-7; TRBD2 aligns across 7 bases. CDR3 length: 13 amino acids. With V trimmed by 1 base and J by 4 bases, 2 bases remained unmatched. Germline V gene lookup returns CDR1 SGHNT and CDR2 YYREEE (reference sequence). This chain's CDR3 is CASSLPSGYEQYF. CDR3 nucleotides: TGTGCCAGCAGCTTGCCTAGCGGATACGAGCAGTACTTC.

The V and J genes are TRBV4-3 and TRBJ2-2; 7 bases match TRBD2. Germline V gene sequence: CDR1 LGHNA, CDR2 YSLEER. V dropped 4 bases and J dropped 6; count of bases not matched to a gene: 8. The CDR3 is 15 amino acids. As DNA, the CDR3 is TGCGCCAGCAGCCCAGGACTAGAAGGGCCCGGGGAGCTGTTTTTT. Protein product: CASSPGLEGPGELFF.

The J gene is TRBJ1-2, the V gene TRBV5-1; 10 bases agree with TRBD1. CDR3 size: 14 residues. In germline, CDR1 is SGHRS, CDR2 YFSETQ. V gave up 4 bases and J gave up 6 bases; unmatched junction bases: 6. CDR3 amino acids: CASSQFGTGDGYTF. In DNA, the CDR3 is TGCGCCAGCAGCCAATTCGGGACAGGGGATGGCTACACCTTC.